What follows are 13 T cell receptor beta chains derived from one specimen sequenced in a study of identical twins. Using its own MiXCR run on the 5' RACE reads, TCRdb lists one record per CDR3 protein. The top ten clones hold approximately 0.25% of a sample with 1.5 million to 2 million distinct CDR3 sequences, 32% of them seen once. Sequenced sample: cord blood. The receptors derive from a newborn girl in good health.

This chain joins TRBV27 and TRBJ1-6, with D maybe TRBD1 (6 bases). Trimming left V 5 bases short and J 4 bases short, with 15 bases between. Germline V CDR1 and CDR2: MNHEY, SMNVEV (reference sequence). This CDR3 has 16 amino acids. This chain's CDR3 is CASSPGQMNYNSPLHF. Written as DNA, the CDR3 is TGTGCCAGCAGTCCCGGACAGATGAATTATAATTCACCCCTCCACTTT.

Details on this clonotype: Sequence at one end of the junction differs from germline and may be a read error. The chain couples TRBV9 to TRBJ2-1; 12 bases align to TRBD2. The CDR3 has 15 amino acids. The germline CDR1 and CDR2 sequences are SGDLS and YYNGEE. CDR3 DNA sequence: TGTGCCGGCAGCACCACTAGCGGGGGGTACAATGAGCAGTTCTTC. Translated, it gives CAGSTTSGGYNEQFF.

CDR3 protein: CASSFIRTPAILRLPYEQYF. The DNA of the CDR3 is TGTGCCAGCAGTTTCATCCGGACCCCTGCGATCCTACGCTTACCCTACGAGCAGTACTTC. The rearrangement joins TRBV12-3 or TRBV12-4 to TRBJ2-7; D is undetermined. The V end lost 3 bases, the J end lost 2 bases, and 29 bases lay between the germline ends. This CDR3 comprises 20 residues.

This clonotype was found many times. The V call is TRBV12-3 or TRBV12-4, the J call TRBJ2-5; perhaps TRBD1 as D (6 bases). CDR3 length: 13 residues. Trimming took 6 bases from V and 5 from J, leaving 13 bases between them. DNA for the CDR3: TGTGCCAGCAGGGCCGGGACACTCGAGACCCAGTACTTC. Translating it yields CASRAGTLETQYF.

The chain is built from TRBV10-3 and TRBJ2-1, with TRBD2 matching over 11 bases. V lost 5 bases and J lost 3; bases outside the gene matches: 3. Germline V gene lookup returns CDR1 ENHRY and CDR2 SYGVKD. The CDR3 extends over 15 amino acids. The CDR3 is CAISSTSGGYNEQFF. CDR3 DNA: TGTGCCATCAGTAGTACTAGCGGGGGCTACAATGAGCAGTTCTTC.

This clonotype turned up a few times. The chain recombines TRBV13 with TRBJ2-1; TRBD2 agrees at 13 bases. Germline V gives CDR1 PRHDT, CDR2 FYEKMQ (reference sequence). Trimming removed 5 bases from V and 5 bases from J; junction bases left unmatched: 6. The CDR3 runs to 16 residues. The CDR3: CASSKSGTSGNNEQFF. The CDR3 DNA reads TGTGCCAGCAGCAAATCCGGGACTAGCGGGAACAATGAGCAGTTCTTC.

This chain links TRBV12-3 or TRBV12-4 with TRBJ2-5; D might be TRBD1 (5 bases). CDR3 length: 14 residues. The V end was cut by 7 bases, the J end by 5 bases, with 17 bases between. CDR3 sequence reads: CASTHAWGHETQYF. CDR3 nucleotide sequence: TGTGCCAGCACCCACGCTTGGGGCCATGAGACCCAGTACTTC.

This chain joins TRBV20-1 and TRBJ2-7, with D hard to call. Germline loops: CDR1 DFQATT, CDR2 SNEGSKA (reference sequence). V was clipped by 2 bases and J by 3 bases, with 5 bases between them. This CDR3 has 11 residues. The CDR3 DNA follows: TGCAGTGCTAGATACTACTACGAGCAGTACTTC. Translating gives CSARYYYEQYF.

This clonotype was observed a few times. This chain uses TRBV5-4 with TRBJ2-4, with D possibly matching TRBD1 (6 bases). Matching the DNA end better, TRBJ2-5 makes the J call doubtful. The CDR3 length is 13 residues. Germline V gene sequence: CDR1 SGHNT, CDR2 YYREEE (reference sequence). The CDR3 region has the DNA TGTGCCAGCAGTGGGGACATCCAAGAGACCCAGTACTTC. This sequence encodes CASSGDIQETQYF.

This clonotype was counted between two and nine times. V and J are TRBV6-5 and TRBJ1-1, with 7 bases lining up with TRBD1. Trimming cost V 2 bases and J 1 base; bases outside gene matches: 4. The CDR3 is 15 residues long. From germline, CDR1 is MNHEY and CDR2 SVGAGI. CDR3 nucleotide sequence: TGTGCCAGCAGTTACCGACAGGGCCAGAACACTGAAGCTTTCTTT. It translates to CASSYRQGQNTEAFF.

The V call is TRBV29-1, the J call TRBJ2-1; 8 positions match TRBD2. The CDR3 covers 12 residues. CDR1 is SQVTM, CDR2 ANQGSEA, per germline. J was trimmed by 9 bases and V by 4 bases; bases with no gene match: 5. Here the CDR3 DNA reads TGCAGCGTTGGATCCCTAGCGGGTGAGCAGTTCTTC. This gives the protein CSVGSLAGEQFF.

The chain is built from TRBV5-1 and TRBJ2-5; 10 nucleotides align to TRBD2. V was pared by 5 bases and J by 0 bases, with 1 base of the junction left unmatched. The CDR3 has 14 amino acids. Germline V gene lookup returns CDR1 SGHRS and CDR2 YFSETQ. The CDR3 DNA is TGCGCCAGCAGGACTAGCGGGTACCAAGAGACCCAGTACTTC. Amino acids: CASRTSGYQETQYF.

About this clonotype itself: A read error may produce the germline difference seen at one junction end. V usage is TRBV28 and J usage is TRBJ2-7; 8 bases agree with TRBD2. This CDR3 region has 19 residues. Germline CDR1 reads MDHEN; CDR2 reads SYDVKM. CDR3 protein: CASILQSGTLGLASYEQYF. The DNA for the CDR3 is TGTGCCAGCATTTTACAATCCGGGACCCTCGGACTAGCTTCCTACGAGCAGTACTTC.